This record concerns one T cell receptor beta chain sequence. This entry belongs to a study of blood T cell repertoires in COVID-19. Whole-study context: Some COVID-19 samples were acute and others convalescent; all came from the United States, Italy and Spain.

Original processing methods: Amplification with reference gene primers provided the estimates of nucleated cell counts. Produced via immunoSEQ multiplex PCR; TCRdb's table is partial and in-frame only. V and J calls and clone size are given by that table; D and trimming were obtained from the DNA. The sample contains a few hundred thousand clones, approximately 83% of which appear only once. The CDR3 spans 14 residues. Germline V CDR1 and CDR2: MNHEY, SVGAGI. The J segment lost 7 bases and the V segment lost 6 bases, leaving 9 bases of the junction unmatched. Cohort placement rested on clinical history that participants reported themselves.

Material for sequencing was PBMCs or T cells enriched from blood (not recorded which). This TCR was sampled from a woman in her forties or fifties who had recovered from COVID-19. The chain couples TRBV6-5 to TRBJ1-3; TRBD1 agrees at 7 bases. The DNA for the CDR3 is TGTGCCAGCAGATCCGGGACAGTCTCCAACACCATATATTTT. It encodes CASRSGTVSNTIYF.